Listed below are T cell receptor beta chains from one sample, sequenced in a study of graft-versus-host responses after intestinal transplantation. Data came from immunoSEQ multiplex PCR; TCRdb stores just in-frame clones and leaves some out. The sample consists of about 99,000 clones, more than 75% of them appearing once. Their antigens are not known. The sample here was unstimulated CD4+ T cells sorted from spleen or lymph node cells, taken before intestinal transplant. These receptors were taken from a human donor who received an intestinal transplant. The CDR3 runs from the conserved cysteine through the conserved F or W. The D gene is left open where the match is weak. The listing skips clone size in some rows; elsewhere it reads once, few, many or a size class.

D	V	size	CDR3
NA	TRBV5-1	NA	CASSFVSGELFF
TRBD2	TRBV6-5	once	CASRRLAGRNEQFF
TRBD1	TRBV5-5	NA	CASSSGTGFLVKVAYEQYF
TRBD1	TRBV11-1	NA	CASSQDRVHGYTF
TRBD1	TRBV28	few	CASSVSDRDEQYF
TRBD1	TRBV23-1	NA	CASSQSLGQGKGNSPLHF
TRBD1	TRBV5-1	NA	CASNVGQGHNYGYTF
TRBD1	TRBV6-6	NA	CASRRDSLNTEAFF
NA	TRBV5-1	NA	CASSLGGRTIKTHGYTF
NA	TRBV2	NA	CASRPGTSSSYNEQFF
NA	TRBV4-1	NA	CASSLGPSGTYEQYF
TRBD1	TRBV5-5	NA	CASEKGTGTATGELFF
TRBD2	TRBV19	NA	CASSISSGGAQYEQYF
TRBD2	TRBV6-5	NA	CASWTSGHNEQFF
NA	TRBV4-2	NA	CASSRATGTPDGFTYEQYF
TRBD2	TRBV4-2	once	CASSQSLAGVGYEQYF
NA	TRBV29-1	NA	CSVGSRLGNTEAFF
TRBD1	TRBV11-2	once	CASSSPTGVRQDTQYF
NA	TRBV19	NA	CASSRDLMNTEAFF
NA	TRBV15	NA	CATSQGGDFNIQYF
NA	TRBV9	NA	CASSVAAKAFSGNTIYF
NA	TRBV7-3	NA	CASSLRSGPAYEQYF
NA	TRBV12-2	NA	CASRLGTGGRNEQFF
NA	TRBV15	NA	CATSRAGDISYEQYF
TRBD1	TRBV7-3	NA	CASSLGQGEAFF
NA	TRBV5-1	NA	CASSWGSGDNEQFF
TRBD1	TRBV4-1	NA	CASSLWDRGTSTHNEQFF
TRBD2	TRBV9	NA	CASGGLAGEQFF
NA	TRBV7-7	once	CASSQGGSYEQYF
TRBD1	TRBV30	NA	CAWRTDTGTGRYARSQYF
NA	TRBV27	NA	CASIEGNTDTQYF
NA	TRBV18	NA	CASSPPLATHYEQYF
NA	TRBV5-5	NA	CASSLAGTGRGNTIYF
TRBD1	TRBV5-1	NA	CASSLEDRGYGYTF
TRBD1	TRBV11-2	NA	CASSLGGQVWVRETQYF
TRBD1	TRBV6-5	few	CASRSGTGDYGYTF
TRBD2	TRBV5-6	NA	CASSLSVPHSGSYEQYF
TRBD2	TRBV5-1	NA	CASSPSSGRINEQFF
TRBD2	TRBV27	NA	CASSLFSGREGQKQYF